This T cell receptor (beta chain) was retrieved from a study of blood T cells in healthy people across ages (dated by TCRdb to the mid-2010s). About the full investigation: Template switching captured roughly one uniquely barcoded TCR beta cDNA molecule per two T cells in model experiments. The study analyzed two additional independent replicas of 1 million unique cDNA reads from the same blood draw for two donors, one aged 18 to 29 and one aged 80 or older. Age-related changes in TCR beta repertoire diversity were measured in the study by deep sequencing normalized with unique cDNA molecular identifiers. Four age groups were formed from the donors: young (average roughly 15 years), middle-aged (around 39), aged (under 70) and long-lived (around 80). The investigation overall reported the following: Estimates of total diversity based on one million sequenced T cells were considered lower bounds and underestimates. As age increased, observed TCR beta diversity per million T cells dropped in a roughly linear way, and a significant reduction was already evident by age 40. Donor CMV infection status was unknown, potentially confounding age-related changes in expanded clonotypes. Compared with the aged group, the long-lived group had more naive CD4+ T cells, fewer expanded clones and increased TCR diversity, suggesting age selection. Observed TCR beta diversity correlated strongly with the percentage of naive T cells measured by flow cytometry. Because profiling used bulk unsorted PBMCs, naive and antigen-experienced compartments could not be compared conclusively.

The CDR3 runs 15 amino acids, cysteine and phenylalanine included. Solely the CDR3 DNA is kept, with 45 bases framed from the first base. Trimming leaves V shorter by 5 bases and J shorter by 4 bases, with the junction holding 5 bases beyond the gene matches. Via the germline V gene (reference sequence), CDR1 is SEHNR and CDR2 FQNEAQ. Donors were roughly 40 systemically healthy Caucasian individuals from Russia aged roughly 6 to 100 years. Each donor gave about 9.8 milliliters of peripheral blood, drawn into EDTA-treated Vacutainer tubes. Ficoll-Paque density-gradient centrifugation was used to isolate PBMCs, with at least 6.5 million per sample. Trizol reagent was used to extract total RNA from PBMCs, with at least 5.5 micrograms per sample. Naive CD45RAhigh/CD27high T cell percentages were measured by flow cytometry on a PBMC aliquot from every donor. Libraries were built with 5' RACE. Sequencer: Illumina HiSeq 2500. A second about 6 to 11 cycle PCR used a sample-barcoded 5' primer and a J-beta primer mix. A unique molecular identifier was introduced onto each TCR beta cDNA molecule by a template-switch 5' adaptor carrying 12 random nucleotides. Each sample yielded at least 2.5 million CDR3-containing paired-end reads. First-strand cDNA was synthesized from all RNA with the Mint cDNA synthesis kit, primed by a TRBC-specific oligonucleotide. Following uracil-DNA glycosylase treatment, all cDNA underwent a first 18-cycle PCR with the universal primers M1SS and BC2_uni_R. In the paper's pipeline: Normalization of each sample was performed by random selection of 1 million high-quality reads, each carrying a distinct molecular identifier. Instead of being binned into consensus sequences, reads that shared molecular identifiers were thrown out. MiTCR, with a Q25 quality threshold and the strictest error-elimination algorithm, was used for CDR3 identification, clonotype clustering and error correction. A nonparametric unseen species model with Euler transformation was used to estimate lower-bound total TCR beta diversity. TCRdb trimmed the raw reads at Q25, called clones with MiXCR and kept productive beta chains. Rows are unified per CDR3 protein, each entry keeping the most common DNA and genes. These V and J calls are TCRdb output, not the study's own analysis. For this sample the table gives about 800,000 distinct CDR3 sequences, of which roughly 25% were detected only once. The top ten clones comprise 3% to 4% of the sample.

To note about this clonotype: No cognate antigen has been identified for it. Qualities for individual bases were not recorded, and no much larger clone is one base off.

In addition, the sample was reused for a study of T cells of mothers and their children. That second report states: Donors were nine systemically healthy Caucasian individuals: three mothers and their six children. cDNA synthesis used all of the extracted RNA, with approximately 1.4 ug of RNA in each 15 ul reaction. In the second PCR, the M1S primer introduced both the sample barcodes and 2-4 random nucleotides. Over 10 million TCR beta CDR3 reads came from each mother, compared with a few million reads from each child. In both related and unrelated pairs, thymic selection shapes the output of TCR recombination in a similar way, with inherited differences having only a minor effect. Normalized repertoire overlap was always slightly but never significantly higher in related than unrelated mother-child pairs. No persistent microchimeric T cell clones were found, with a detection sensitivity of roughly 99 clones per million clonotypes. The study used deep NGS to compare TCR beta repertoires of mothers and children, seeking features distinguishing related mother-child pairs from unrelated individuals. Mothers averaged around 40 +/- 4 years of age and children averaged roughly 12 +/- 4 years. After adapter ligation was performed with NEBNext reagents, the libraries were sequenced on an Illumina HiSeq 2000 with 100+100 nt paired-end reads. Mother and child libraries were prepared a month apart and sequenced in separate runs to prevent cross-contamination. Each donor had between 500,000 and 2,000,000 distinct TCR beta clonotypes identified. Naive TCR beta clonotypes were estimated from low-frequency clonotypes matched to each donor's FACS-determined naive share, without sorting.

This clonotype was obtained from a boy aged 5-17 years in good health. The sequenced sample consisted of blood. The receptor chain draws on TRBV7-9 and TRBJ2-2, with 9 bases matching TRBD2. CDR3 sequence: CASSTGTSSTGELFF. The DNA sequence is as follows: TGTGCCAGCAGCACCGGGACTAGCTCCACCGGGGAGCTGTTTTTT.